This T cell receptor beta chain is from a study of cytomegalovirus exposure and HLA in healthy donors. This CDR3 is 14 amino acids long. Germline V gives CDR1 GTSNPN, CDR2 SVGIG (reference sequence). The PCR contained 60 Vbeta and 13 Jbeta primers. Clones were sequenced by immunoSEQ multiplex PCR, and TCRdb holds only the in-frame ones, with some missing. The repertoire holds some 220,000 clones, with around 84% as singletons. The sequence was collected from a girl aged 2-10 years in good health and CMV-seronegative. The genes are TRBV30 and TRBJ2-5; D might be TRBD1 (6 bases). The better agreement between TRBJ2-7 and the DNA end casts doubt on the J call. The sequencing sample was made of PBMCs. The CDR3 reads CAWSVHRAWDEQYF. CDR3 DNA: TGTGCCTGGAGTGTTCACAGGGCATGGGACGAGCAGTACTTC.